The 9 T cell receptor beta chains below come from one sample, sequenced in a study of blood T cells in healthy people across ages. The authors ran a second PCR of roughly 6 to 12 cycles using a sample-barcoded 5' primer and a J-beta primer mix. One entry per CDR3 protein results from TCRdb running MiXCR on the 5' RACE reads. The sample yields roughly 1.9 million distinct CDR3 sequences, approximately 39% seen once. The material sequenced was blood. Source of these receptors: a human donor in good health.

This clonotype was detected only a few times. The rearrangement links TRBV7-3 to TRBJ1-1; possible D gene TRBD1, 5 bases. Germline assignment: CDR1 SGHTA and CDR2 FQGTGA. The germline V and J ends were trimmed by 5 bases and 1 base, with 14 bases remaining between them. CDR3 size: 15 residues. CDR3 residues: CASSIGGVRNTEAFF. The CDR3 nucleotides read TGTGCCAGCAGCATTGGGGGGGTCAGGAACACTGAAGCTTTCTTT. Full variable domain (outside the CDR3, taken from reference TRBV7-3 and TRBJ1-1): GAGVSQTPSNKVTEKGKYVELRCDPISGHTALYWYRQSLGQGPEFLIYFQGTGAADDSGLPNDRFFAVRPEGSVSTLKIQRTERGDSAVYLCASSIGGVRNTEAFFGQGTRLTVV.

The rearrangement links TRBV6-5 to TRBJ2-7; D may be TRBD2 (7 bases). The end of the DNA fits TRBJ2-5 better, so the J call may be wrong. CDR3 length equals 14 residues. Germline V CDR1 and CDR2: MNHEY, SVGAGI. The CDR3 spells CASSRGGAPGTQYF. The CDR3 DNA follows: TGTGCCAGCAGTAGGGGGGGCGCCCCGGGGACCCAGTACTTC.

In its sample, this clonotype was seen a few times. Written as DNA, the CDR3 is TGCAGTGCTCTACAGGGTCCTAATGAAAAACTGTTTTTT. It yields the protein CSALQGPNEKLFF. V usage is TRBV20-1 and J usage is TRBJ1-4; possibly TRBD1 for D (6 bases). The CDR3 sequence is 13 residues long. The germline V gene encodes CDR1 DFQATT and CDR2 SNEGSKA (reference sequence). V gave up 5 bases and J gave up 3 bases, with 10 bases separating them.

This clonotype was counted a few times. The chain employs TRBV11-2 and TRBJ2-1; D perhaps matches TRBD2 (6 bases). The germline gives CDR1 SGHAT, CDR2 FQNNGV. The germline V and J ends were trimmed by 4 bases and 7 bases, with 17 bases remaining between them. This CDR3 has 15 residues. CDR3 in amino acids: CASSSLTRGRNEQFF. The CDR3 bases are TGTGCCAGCAGCTCGCTGACTAGGGGCCGTAATGAGCAGTTCTTC.

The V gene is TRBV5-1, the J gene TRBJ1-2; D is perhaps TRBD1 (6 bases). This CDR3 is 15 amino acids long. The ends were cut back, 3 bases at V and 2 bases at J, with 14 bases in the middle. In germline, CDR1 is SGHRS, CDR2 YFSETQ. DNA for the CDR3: TGCGCCAGCAGCTATCGGACAGTGGAAAACTATGGCTACACCTTC. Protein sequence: CASSYRTVENYGYTF. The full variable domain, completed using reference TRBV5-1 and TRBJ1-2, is KAGVTQTPRYLIKTRGQQVTLSCSPISGHRSVSWYQQTPGQGLQFLFEYFSETQRNKGNFPGRFSGRQFSNSRSEMNVSTLELGDSALYLCASSYRTVENYGYTFGSGTRLTVV.

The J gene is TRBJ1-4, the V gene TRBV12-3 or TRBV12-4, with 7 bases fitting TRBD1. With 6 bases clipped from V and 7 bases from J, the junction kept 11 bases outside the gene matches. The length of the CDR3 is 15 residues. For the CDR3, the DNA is TGTGCCAGCAGCCAGGAACAGGGGTTGTTTGAAAAACTGTTTTTT. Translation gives CASSQEQGLFEKLFF.

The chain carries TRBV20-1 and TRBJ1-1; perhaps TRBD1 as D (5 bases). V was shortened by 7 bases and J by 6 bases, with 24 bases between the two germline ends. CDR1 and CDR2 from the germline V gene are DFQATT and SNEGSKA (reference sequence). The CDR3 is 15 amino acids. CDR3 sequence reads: CSVSGAARGGAEAFF. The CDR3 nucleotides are TGCAGTGTTTCCGGGGCTGCGCGGGGGGGAGCTGAAGCTTTCTTT.

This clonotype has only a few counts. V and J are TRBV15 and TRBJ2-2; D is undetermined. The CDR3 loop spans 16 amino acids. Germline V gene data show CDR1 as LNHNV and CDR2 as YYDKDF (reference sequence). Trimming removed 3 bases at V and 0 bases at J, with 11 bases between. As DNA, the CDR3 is TGTGCCACCAGCAGTATGATAAATTCGAACACCGGGGAGCTGTTTTTT. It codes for CATSSMINSNTGELFF. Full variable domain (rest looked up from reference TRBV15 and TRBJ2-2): DAMVIQNPRYQVTQFGKPVTLSCSQTLNHNVMYWYQQKSSQAPKLLFHYYDKDFNNEADTPDNFQSRRPNTSFCFLDIRSPGLGDTAMYLCATSSMINSNTGELFFGEGSRLTVL.

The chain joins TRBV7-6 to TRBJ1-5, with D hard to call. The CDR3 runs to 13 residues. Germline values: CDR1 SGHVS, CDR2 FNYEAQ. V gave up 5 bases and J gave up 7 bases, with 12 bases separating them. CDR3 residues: CASSPHLSQPQHF. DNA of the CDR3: TGTGCCAGCAGCCCACACCTTTCCCAGCCCCAGCATTTT. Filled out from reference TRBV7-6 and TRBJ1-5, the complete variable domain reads GAGVSQSPRYKVTKRGQDVALRCDPISGHVSLYWYRQALGQGPEFLTYFNYEAQQDKSGLPNDRFSAERPEGSISTLTIQRTEQRDSAMYRCASSPHLSQPQHFGDGTRLSIL.